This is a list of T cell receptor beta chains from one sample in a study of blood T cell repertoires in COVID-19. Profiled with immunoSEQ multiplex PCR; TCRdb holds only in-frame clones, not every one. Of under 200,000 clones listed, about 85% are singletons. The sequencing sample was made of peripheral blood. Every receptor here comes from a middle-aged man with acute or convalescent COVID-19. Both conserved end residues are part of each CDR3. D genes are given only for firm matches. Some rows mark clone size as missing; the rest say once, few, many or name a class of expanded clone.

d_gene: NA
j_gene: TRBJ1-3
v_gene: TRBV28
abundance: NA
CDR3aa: CASSADSPGNTIYF
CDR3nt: TGTGCCAGCAGTGCGGACAGTCCGGGAAACACCATATATTTT

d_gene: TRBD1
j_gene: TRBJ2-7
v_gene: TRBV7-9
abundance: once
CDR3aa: CASARTGQLYEQYF
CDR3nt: TGTGCCAGCGCACGTACGGGACAGCTCTACGAGCAGTACTTC

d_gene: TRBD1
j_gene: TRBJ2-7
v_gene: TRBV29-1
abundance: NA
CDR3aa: CSVGWDREYEQYF
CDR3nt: TGCAGCGTTGGGTGGGACAGGGAGTACGAGCAGTACTTC

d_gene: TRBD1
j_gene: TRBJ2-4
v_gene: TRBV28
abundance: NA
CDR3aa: CASGIPGQGKNIQYF
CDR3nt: TGTGCCAGCGGGATCCCGGGACAGGGGAAAAACATTCAGTACTTC

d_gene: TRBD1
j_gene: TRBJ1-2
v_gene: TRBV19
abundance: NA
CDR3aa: CASTRQGDIYGYTF
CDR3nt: TGTGCCAGTACACGGCAGGGGGATATCTATGGCTACACCTTC

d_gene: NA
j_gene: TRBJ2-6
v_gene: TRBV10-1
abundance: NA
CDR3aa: CASSDHRVSGANVLTF
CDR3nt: TGCGCCAGCAGTGACCACCGGGTCTCTGGGGCCAACGTCCTGACTTTC

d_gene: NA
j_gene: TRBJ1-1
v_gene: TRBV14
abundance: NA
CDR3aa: CASSLGGAYTEAFF
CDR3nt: TGTGCCAGCAGCCTAGGGGGTGCGTACACTGAAGCTTTCTTT

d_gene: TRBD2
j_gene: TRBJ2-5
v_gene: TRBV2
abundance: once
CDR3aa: CASSQRTSGGGQETQYF
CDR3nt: TGTGCCAGCAGCCAAAGGACTAGCGGGGGTGGGCAAGAGACCCAGTACTTC

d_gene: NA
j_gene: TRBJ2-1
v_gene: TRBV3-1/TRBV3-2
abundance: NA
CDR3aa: CASSHGVNEQFF
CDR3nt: TGTGCCAGCAGCCACGGGGTTAATGAGCAGTTCTTC

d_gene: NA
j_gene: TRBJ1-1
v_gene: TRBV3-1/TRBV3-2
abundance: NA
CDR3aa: CASREMGTEAFF
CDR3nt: TGTGCCAGCCGGGAAATGGGCACTGAAGCTTTCTTT

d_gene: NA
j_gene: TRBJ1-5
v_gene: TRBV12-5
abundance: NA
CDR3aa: CASGLGQSNQPQHF
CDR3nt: TGTGCTAGTGGTTTGGGACAGAGCAATCAGCCCCAGCATTTT

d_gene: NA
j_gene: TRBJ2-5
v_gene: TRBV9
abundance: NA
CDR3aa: CASSVAGSQETQYF
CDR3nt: TGTGCCAGCAGCGTAGCAGGCAGCCAAGAGACCCAGTACTTC

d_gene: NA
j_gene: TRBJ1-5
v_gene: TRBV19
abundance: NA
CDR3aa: CASSIGGPRDGRVPQHF
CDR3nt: TGTGCCAGTAGTATCGGCGGGCCAAGGGATGGCCGGGTGCCCCAGCATTTT

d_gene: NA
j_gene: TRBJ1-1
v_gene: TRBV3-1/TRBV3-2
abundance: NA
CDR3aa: CASQAPSTEAFF
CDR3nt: TGTGCCAGCCAAGCCCCCTCCACTGAAGCTTTCTTT

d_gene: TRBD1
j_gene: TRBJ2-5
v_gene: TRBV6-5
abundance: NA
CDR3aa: CASSYPRQGDATQYF
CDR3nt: TGTGCCAGCAGTTACCCCCGACAGGGGGATGCGACCCAGTACTTC

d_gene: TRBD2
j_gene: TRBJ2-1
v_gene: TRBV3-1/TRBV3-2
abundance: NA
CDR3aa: CASSPRETSGGAEQFF
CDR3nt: TGTGCCAGCAGCCCACGGGAGACTAGCGGGGGGGCTGAGCAGTTCTTC

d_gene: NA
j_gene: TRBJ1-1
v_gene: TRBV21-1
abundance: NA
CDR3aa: CASSILGEMNTEAFF
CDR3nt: TGTGCCAGCAGCATCCTAGGGGAAATGAACACTGAAGCTTTCTTT

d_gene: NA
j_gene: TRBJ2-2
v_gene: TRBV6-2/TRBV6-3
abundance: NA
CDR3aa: CASSYPGQWAGELFF
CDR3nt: TGTGCCAGCAGCTATCCGGGACAATGGGCCGGGGAGCTGTTTTTT

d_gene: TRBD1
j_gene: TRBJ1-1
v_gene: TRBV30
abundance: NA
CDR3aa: CAWGQGRTEAFF
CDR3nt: TGTGCCTGGGGACAGGGAAGAACTGAAGCTTTCTTT

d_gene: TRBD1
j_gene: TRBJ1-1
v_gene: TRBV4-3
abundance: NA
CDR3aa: CASSLYRGMNTEAFF
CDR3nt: TGCGCCAGCAGCCTTTACAGGGGTATGAACACTGAAGCTTTCTTT

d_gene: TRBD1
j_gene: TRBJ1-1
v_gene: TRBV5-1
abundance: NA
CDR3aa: CASSLGQGVNTEAFF
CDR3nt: TGCGCCAGCAGCCTGGGACAGGGAGTCAACACTGAAGCTTTCTTT

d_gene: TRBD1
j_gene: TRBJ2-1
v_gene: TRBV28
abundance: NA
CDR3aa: CASREADRGNEQFF
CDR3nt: TGTGCCAGCAGGGAGGCGGACAGGGGTAATGAGCAGTTCTTC